The next 3 T cell receptor beta chains were all read from a single sample in a study of blood T cell repertoires in COVID-19. Assay used: immunoSEQ multiplex PCR; TCRdb lists only in-frame clones, some missing. The data show 180,000 or so clones, 86% seen once. Material for sequencing was peripheral blood. The receptors were gathered from a man in his late teens or twenties with acute or convalescent COVID-19.

The rearrangement joins TRBV19 to TRBJ1-1; D not resolved. Looked up from germline, CDR1 is LNHDA and CDR2 is SQIVND (reference sequence). CDR3 length equals 13 residues. The V end lost 4 bases, the J end lost 2 bases, and 8 bases lay between the germline ends. CDR3 in amino acids: CASSSSLNTEAFF. The CDR3 DNA is TGTGCCAGTAGTAGCTCGCTAAACACTGAAGCTTTCTTT.

This clone was counted once. The chain joins TRBV9 to TRBJ2-4; 9 bases are a match to TRBD1. The CDR3 runs 17 residues. The V gene's germline CDR1 is SGDLS and CDR2 YYNGEE. Germline trimming cut 1 base from V and 2 bases from J; bases unmatched to any gene: 7. The CDR3, as DNA: TGTGCCAGCAGCGTATCTACGGACAGGGGTACCAAAAACATTCAGTACTTC. This translates into CASSVSTDRGTKNIQYF.

The chain joins TRBV30 to TRBJ1-5, with D perhaps matching TRBD1 (6 bases). V was clipped by 0 bases and J by 7 bases, with 10 bases between them. Per the germline V gene, CDR1 is GTSNPN and CDR2 is SVGIG (reference sequence). The CDR3 contains 13 residues. In DNA, the CDR3 is TGTGCCTGGAGTGTTATGGGGGCCCAGCCCCAGCATTTT. It yields the protein CAWSVMGAQPQHF.